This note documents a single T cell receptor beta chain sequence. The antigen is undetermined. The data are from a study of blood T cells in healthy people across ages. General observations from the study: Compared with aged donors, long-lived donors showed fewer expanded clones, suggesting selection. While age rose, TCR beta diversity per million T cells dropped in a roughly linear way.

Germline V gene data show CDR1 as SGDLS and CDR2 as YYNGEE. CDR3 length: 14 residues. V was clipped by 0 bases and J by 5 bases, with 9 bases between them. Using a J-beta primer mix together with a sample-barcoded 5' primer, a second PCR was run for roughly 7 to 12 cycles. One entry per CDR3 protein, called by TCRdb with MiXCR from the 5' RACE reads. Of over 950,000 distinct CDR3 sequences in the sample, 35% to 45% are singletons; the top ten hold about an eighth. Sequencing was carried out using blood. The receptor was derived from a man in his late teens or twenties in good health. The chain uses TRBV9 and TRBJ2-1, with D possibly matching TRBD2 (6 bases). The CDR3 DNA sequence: TGTGCCAGCAGCGTAGGGGCGGGGAACAATGAGCAGTTCTTC. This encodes CASSVGAGNNEQFF.